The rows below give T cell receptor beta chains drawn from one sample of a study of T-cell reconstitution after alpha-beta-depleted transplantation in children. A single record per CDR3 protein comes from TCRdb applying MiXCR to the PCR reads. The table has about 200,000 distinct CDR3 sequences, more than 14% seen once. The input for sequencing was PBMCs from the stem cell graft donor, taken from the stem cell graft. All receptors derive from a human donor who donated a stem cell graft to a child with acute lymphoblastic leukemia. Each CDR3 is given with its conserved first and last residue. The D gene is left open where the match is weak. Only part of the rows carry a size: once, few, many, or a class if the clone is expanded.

cdr3_nt: TGTGCCAGCCGACCACTGGTTGTCTCGGTAAATGAGCAGTTCTTC; cdr3_aa: CASRPLVVSVNEQFF; v_call: TRBV2; clone_size: many; j_call: TRBJ2-1; d_call: .
cdr3_nt: TGTGCCAGCAGCCGTGGGAGGACTCTAAATTCTGAAGCTTTCTTT; cdr3_aa: CASSRGRTLNSEAFF; v_call: TRBV7-9; clone_size: many; j_call: TRBJ1-1; d_call: .
cdr3_nt: TGTGCCAGCAGAATCGGACAGGGAGATGACGTGGGCCCCCAGCATTTT; cdr3_aa: CASRIGQGDDVGPQHF; v_call: TRBV12-3/TRBV12-4; clone_size: many; j_call: TRBJ1-5; d_call: TRBD1
cdr3_nt: TGTGCCAGCAGTGAGGACAATGGGGTATACAATGAGCAGTTCTTC; cdr3_aa: CASSEDNGVYNEQFF; v_call: TRBV6-1; clone_size: .; j_call: TRBJ2-1; d_call: .
cdr3_nt: TGTGCCAGCTCACCAGGGAACATCTATGGCTACACCTTC; cdr3_aa: CASSPGNIYGYTF; v_call: TRBV18; clone_size: .; j_call: TRBJ1-2; d_call: .
cdr3_nt: TGCGCCAGCAGTGGAACCTCTAGCGGTAGCTCCTACGAGCAGTACTTC; cdr3_aa: CASSGTSSGSSYEQYF; v_call: TRBV10-2; clone_size: many; j_call: TRBJ2-7; d_call: TRBD2
cdr3_nt: TGCGCCAGCAGTTCCGGCGAAAACTCTGGGGCCAACGTCCTGACTTTC; cdr3_aa: CASSSGENSGANVLTF; v_call: TRBV5-1; clone_size: few; j_call: TRBJ2-6; d_call: .
cdr3_nt: TGCGCCAGCAGCTTGCCCGCAGGTGCAGAGTCCACTGAAGCTTTCTTT; cdr3_aa: CASSLPAGAESTEAFF; v_call: TRBV5-1; clone_size: many; j_call: TRBJ1-1; d_call: .
cdr3_nt: TGTGCCAGTAGTAAGTCAGTGATGGTGCCCCAGCATTTT; cdr3_aa: CASSKSVMVPQHF; v_call: TRBV19; clone_size: .; j_call: TRBJ1-5; d_call: .
cdr3_nt: TGTGCCAGCAGCTTGAACCGGGGGGCGCAAACCGGGGAGCTGTTTTTT; cdr3_aa: CASSLNRGAQTGELFF; v_call: TRBV5-5; clone_size: many; j_call: TRBJ2-2; d_call: .
cdr3_nt: TGTGCCAGCAGCTTTTCAGGTTCACAGGGCGAGCAGTACTTC; cdr3_aa: CASSFSGSQGEQYF; v_call: TRBV7-8; clone_size: many; j_call: TRBJ2-7; d_call: .
cdr3_nt: TGCGCCAGCAGCTTGGACGGGGGGAATACGCAGTATTTT; cdr3_aa: CASSLDGGNTQYF; v_call: TRBV5-1; clone_size: many; j_call: TRBJ2-3; d_call: TRBD2
cdr3_nt: TGCAGCGGAGCGGTCGCTAGCACAGATACGCAGTATTTT; cdr3_aa: CSGAVASTDTQYF; v_call: TRBV20-1; clone_size: many; j_call: TRBJ2-3; d_call: .
cdr3_nt: TGTGCCAGCAGCTTCCAACCGACAGATACGCAGTATTTT; cdr3_aa: CASSFQPTDTQYF; v_call: TRBV5-6; clone_size: few; j_call: TRBJ2-3; d_call: .
cdr3_nt: TGTGCCAGCAGCTTTACACAGAAGAGAATCCCCTACGAGCAGTACTTC; cdr3_aa: CASSFTQKRIPYEQYF; v_call: TRBV5-6; clone_size: .; j_call: TRBJ2-7; d_call: .
cdr3_nt: TGCAGCGCTATCGAGTCTGGAAACACCATATATTTT; cdr3_aa: CSAIESGNTIYF; v_call: TRBV29-1; clone_size: many; j_call: TRBJ1-3; d_call: .
cdr3_nt: TGTGCCAGCAGCTTAGAACGCGTCAGGGCCCGATTCTCTGGAAACACCATATATTTT; cdr3_aa: CASSLERVRARFSGNTIYF; v_call: TRBV7-8; clone_size: many; j_call: TRBJ1-3; d_call: .
cdr3_nt: TGTGCCAGCAGTTTAGACCCGGAGAGGACTTTTACCTACGAGCAGTACTTC; cdr3_aa: CASSLDPERTFTYEQYF; v_call: TRBV27; clone_size: many; j_call: TRBJ2-7; d_call: .
cdr3_nt: TGTGCCAGCAGTCTAAACAGGGTGGGGGAGCAGTACTTC; cdr3_aa: CASSLNRVGEQYF; v_call: TRBV12-3/TRBV12-4; clone_size: few; j_call: TRBJ2-7; d_call: .
cdr3_nt: TGTGCCAGCACCCTCGACAGCTCCTACAATGAGCAGTTCTTC; cdr3_aa: CASTLDSSYNEQFF; v_call: TRBV2; clone_size: .; j_call: TRBJ2-1; d_call: .
cdr3_nt: TGTGCCACCAGTGATCCAAAAACAGGGGTAAATACGCAGTATTTT; cdr3_aa: CATSDPKTGVNTQYF; v_call: TRBV24-1; clone_size: many; j_call: TRBJ2-3; d_call: TRBD1
cdr3_nt: TGTGCCAGCAGAAAGGACAGGAGCTCCTACGAGCAGTACTTC; cdr3_aa: CASRKDRSSYEQYF; v_call: TRBV6-5; clone_size: many; j_call: TRBJ2-7; d_call: TRBD1
cdr3_nt: TGCAGCGTTGAAGAGGGAGCTGGGGACACTGAAGCTTTCTTT; cdr3_aa: CSVEEGAGDTEAFF; v_call: TRBV29-1; clone_size: many; j_call: TRBJ1-1; d_call: .
cdr3_nt: TGTGCCAGCAGCCCACGGACTAGCGGGAGGTTCGAGCAGTACTTC; cdr3_aa: CASSPRTSGRFEQYF; v_call: TRBV7-2; clone_size: many; j_call: TRBJ2-7; d_call: TRBD2
cdr3_nt: TGCGCCAGCAGCTTGGATTCTTGGAGTAGCGCGTCCTACGAGCAGTACTTC; cdr3_aa: CASSLDSWSSASYEQYF; v_call: TRBV5-1; clone_size: many; j_call: TRBJ2-7; d_call: .
cdr3_nt: TGTGCCAGCAGTTCCCGACTAGCGGGAGCTTCCCCCCTCGAGCAGTACTTC; cdr3_aa: CASSSRLAGASPLEQYF; v_call: TRBV6-5; clone_size: .; j_call: TRBJ2-7; d_call: TRBD2
cdr3_nt: TGTGCCAGCAGGCCCCAAGTGGCCTACACCGGGGAGCTGTTTTTT; cdr3_aa: CASRPQVAYTGELFF; v_call: TRBV12-3/TRBV12-4; clone_size: many; j_call: TRBJ2-2; d_call: .
cdr3_nt: TGCGCCAGCATAAAAAGCGGGAGGGGCACAGATACGCAGTATTTT; cdr3_aa: CASIKSGRGTDTQYF; v_call: TRBV5-1; clone_size: few; j_call: TRBJ2-3; d_call: TRBD2
cdr3_nt: TGTGCCAGCAGCTCACTAGCGGCGTACACAGATACGCAGTATTTT; cdr3_aa: CASSSLAAYTDTQYF; v_call: TRBV5-5; clone_size: many; j_call: TRBJ2-3; d_call: TRBD2
cdr3_nt: TGCAGTGCAAACAGCCAATACTACAATGAGCAGTTCTTC; cdr3_aa: CSANSQYYNEQFF; v_call: TRBV20-1; clone_size: many; j_call: TRBJ2-1; d_call: .
cdr3_nt: TGCAGCGTCGGGGGGCAGTACTTC; cdr3_aa: CSVGGQYF; v_call: TRBV29-1; clone_size: few; j_call: TRBJ2-7; d_call: .
cdr3_nt: TGTGCCAGCAGCCCTTTACTCCGGCGGGGGTCCTACGAGCAGTACTTC; cdr3_aa: CASSPLLRRGSYEQYF; v_call: TRBV4-2; clone_size: .; j_call: TRBJ2-7; d_call: TRBD2
cdr3_nt: TGCGCCAGCAGCTTGGCTCGGAGCGGGAAGAACACTGAAGCTTTCTTT; cdr3_aa: CASSLARSGKNTEAFF; v_call: TRBV5-1; clone_size: many; j_call: TRBJ1-1; d_call: .
cdr3_nt: TGTGCCAGCAGTGCCCTACGGAGTCACACAGATACGCAGTATTTT; cdr3_aa: CASSALRSHTDTQYF; v_call: TRBV25-1; clone_size: .; j_call: TRBJ2-3; d_call: .
cdr3_nt: TGTGCCAGCAGTTACGCCGACAGGGACTATGGCTACACCTTC; cdr3_aa: CASSYADRDYGYTF; v_call: TRBV6-5; clone_size: many; j_call: TRBJ1-2; d_call: TRBD1